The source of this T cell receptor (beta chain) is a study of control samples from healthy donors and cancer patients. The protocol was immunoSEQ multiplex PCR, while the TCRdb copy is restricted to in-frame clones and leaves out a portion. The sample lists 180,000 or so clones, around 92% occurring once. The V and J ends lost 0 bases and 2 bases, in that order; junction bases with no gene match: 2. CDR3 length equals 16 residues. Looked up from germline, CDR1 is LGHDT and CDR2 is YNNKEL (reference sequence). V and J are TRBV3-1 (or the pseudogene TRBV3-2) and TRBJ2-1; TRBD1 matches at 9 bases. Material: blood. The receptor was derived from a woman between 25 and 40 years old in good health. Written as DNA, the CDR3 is TGTGCCAGCAGCCAAGACGGGGACAGGGCCTACAATGAGCAGTTCTTC. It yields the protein CASSQDGDRAYNEQFF.